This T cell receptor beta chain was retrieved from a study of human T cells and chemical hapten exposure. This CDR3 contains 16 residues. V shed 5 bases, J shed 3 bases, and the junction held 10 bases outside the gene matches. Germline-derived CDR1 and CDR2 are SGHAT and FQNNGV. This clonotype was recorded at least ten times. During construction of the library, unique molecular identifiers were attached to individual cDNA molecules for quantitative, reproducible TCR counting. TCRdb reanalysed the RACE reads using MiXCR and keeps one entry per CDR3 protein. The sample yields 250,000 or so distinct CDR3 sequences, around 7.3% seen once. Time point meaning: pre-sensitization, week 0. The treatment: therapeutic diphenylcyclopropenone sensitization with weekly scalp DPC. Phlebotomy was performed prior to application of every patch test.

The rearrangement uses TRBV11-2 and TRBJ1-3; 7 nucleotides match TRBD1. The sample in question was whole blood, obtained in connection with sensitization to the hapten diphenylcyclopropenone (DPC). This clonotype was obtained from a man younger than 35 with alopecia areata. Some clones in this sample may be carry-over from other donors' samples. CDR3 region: CASSISPRGSGNTIYF. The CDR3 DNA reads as TGTGCCAGCAGCATCAGTCCCAGGGGGAGTGGAAACACCATATATTTT.